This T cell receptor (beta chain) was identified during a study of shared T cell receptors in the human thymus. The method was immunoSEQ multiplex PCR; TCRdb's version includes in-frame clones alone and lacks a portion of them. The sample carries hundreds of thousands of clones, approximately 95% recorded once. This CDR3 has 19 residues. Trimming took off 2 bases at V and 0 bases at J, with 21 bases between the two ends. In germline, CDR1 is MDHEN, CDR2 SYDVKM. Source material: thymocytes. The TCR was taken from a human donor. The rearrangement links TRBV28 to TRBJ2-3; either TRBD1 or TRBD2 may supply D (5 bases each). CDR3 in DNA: TGTGCCAGCAGTTTAAGGCCTACTCGGGACGGATCTAGCACAGATACGCAGTATTTT. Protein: CASSLRPTRDGSSTDTQYF. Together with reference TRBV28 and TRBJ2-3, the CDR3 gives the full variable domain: DVKVTQSSRYLVKRTGEKVFLECVQDMDHENMFWYRQDPGLGLRLIYFSYDVKMKEKGDIPEGYSVSREKKERFSLILESASTNQTSMYLCASSLRPTRDGSSTDTQYFGPGTRLTVL.